The clone carrying this TCR beta chain was observed a handful of times. The data were obtained in a study of shared T cell receptors in the human thymus. Only in-frame clones appear in the TCRdb table, and some are missing; sequencing was by immunoSEQ multiplex PCR. The table includes under 850,000 clones, roughly 90% detected once. CDR1 and CDR2 from the germline V gene are MDHEN and SYDVKM. Deletions cut 5 bases from V and 2 bases from J, with 9 bases between. The CDR3 spans 14 residues. These data also formed part of another study, on human thymus T cells. This second report adds: Thymus pieces cut out during corrective heart surgery were the tissue that was used. V and J genes seemed to be used with bias in thymic and blood repertoires. Thymic repertoires from unrelated individuals overlapped highly, related research reported.

The TCR originated in a boy in the first two years of life with a congenital heart defect. The V and J genes are TRBV28 and TRBJ1-4, with D tentatively TRBD1 (5 bases). The sample taken for sequencing was thymocytes. DNA of the CDR3: TGTGCCAGCAGTCCCAGGGCGACTAATGAAAAACTGTTTTTT. This encodes CASSPRATNEKLFF.